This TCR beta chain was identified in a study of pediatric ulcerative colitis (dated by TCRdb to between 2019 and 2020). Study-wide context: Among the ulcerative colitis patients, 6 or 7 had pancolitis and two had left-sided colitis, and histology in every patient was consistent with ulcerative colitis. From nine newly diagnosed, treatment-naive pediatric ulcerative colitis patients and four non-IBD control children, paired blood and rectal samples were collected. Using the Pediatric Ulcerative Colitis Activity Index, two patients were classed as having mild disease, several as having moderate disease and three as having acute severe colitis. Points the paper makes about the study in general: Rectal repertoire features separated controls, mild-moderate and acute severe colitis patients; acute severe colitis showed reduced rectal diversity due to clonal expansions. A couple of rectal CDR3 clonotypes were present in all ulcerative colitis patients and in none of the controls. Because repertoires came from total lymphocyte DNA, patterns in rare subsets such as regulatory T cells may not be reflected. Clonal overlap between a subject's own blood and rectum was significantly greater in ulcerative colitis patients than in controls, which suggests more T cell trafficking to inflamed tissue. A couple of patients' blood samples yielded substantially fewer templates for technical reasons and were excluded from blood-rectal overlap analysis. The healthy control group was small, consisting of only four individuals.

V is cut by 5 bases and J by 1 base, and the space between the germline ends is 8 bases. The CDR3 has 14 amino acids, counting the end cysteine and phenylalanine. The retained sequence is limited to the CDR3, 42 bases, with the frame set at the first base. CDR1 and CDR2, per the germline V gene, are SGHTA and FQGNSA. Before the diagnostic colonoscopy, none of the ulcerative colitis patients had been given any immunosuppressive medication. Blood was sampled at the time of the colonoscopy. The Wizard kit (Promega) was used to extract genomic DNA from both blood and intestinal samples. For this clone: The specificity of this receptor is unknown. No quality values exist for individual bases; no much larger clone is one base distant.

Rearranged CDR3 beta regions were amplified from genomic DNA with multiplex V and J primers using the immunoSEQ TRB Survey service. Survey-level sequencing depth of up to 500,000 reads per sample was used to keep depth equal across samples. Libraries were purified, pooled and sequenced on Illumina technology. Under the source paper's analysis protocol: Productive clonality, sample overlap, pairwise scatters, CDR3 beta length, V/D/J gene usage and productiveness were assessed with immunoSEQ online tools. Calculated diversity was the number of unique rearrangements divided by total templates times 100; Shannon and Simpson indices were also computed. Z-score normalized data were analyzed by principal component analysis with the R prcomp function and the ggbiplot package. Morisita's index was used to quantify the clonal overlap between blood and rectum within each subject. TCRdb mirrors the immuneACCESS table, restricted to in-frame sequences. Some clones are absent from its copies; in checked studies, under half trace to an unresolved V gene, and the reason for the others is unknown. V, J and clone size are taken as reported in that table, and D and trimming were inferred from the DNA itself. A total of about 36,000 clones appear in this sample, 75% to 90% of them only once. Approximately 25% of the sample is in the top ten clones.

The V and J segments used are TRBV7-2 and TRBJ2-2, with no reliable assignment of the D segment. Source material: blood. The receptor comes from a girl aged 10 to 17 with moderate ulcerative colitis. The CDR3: CASSPPGNTGELFF. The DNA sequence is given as TGTGCCAGCAGCCCTCCAGGGAACACCGGGGAGCTGTTTTTT.